This TCR beta chain appears in the sequencing data of a study of cytomegalovirus exposure and HLA in healthy donors. Overall study findings and caveats: The listing of 150 to 200 TCR beta chains classed them as cytomegalovirus-associated. Testing in vitro showed a few CMV-associated chains specific for CMV antigens.

As concerns this clone: Its antigen is not known.

Assay: immunoSEQ multiplex PCR; the TCRdb copy retains only in-frame clones and omits some. The sample includes 300,000 to 450,000 clones, roughly 90% seen only once; the top ten take 0.65% to 0.95%. The V gene lost 3 bases and the J gene lost 8 bases, with 13 bases spanning the gap. CDR3 size: 13 residues. Germline V gene sequence: CDR1 MNHEY, CDR2 SMNVEV (reference sequence). Sample: PBMCs. The source is a woman aged 18-29 years in good health and CMV-seronegative. The V and J genes are TRBV27 and TRBJ1-2, with D unresolved. CDR3 in amino acids: CASSFEPREGYTF. In nucleotides, the CDR3 is TGTGCCAGCAGTTTTGAACCAAGGGAGGGCTACACCTTC.